A single sample gave rise to the 26 T cell receptor beta chains below, sequenced in a study of blood T cells in healthy people across ages. The authors ran a second PCR of roughly 6 to 12 cycles using a sample-barcoded 5' primer and a J-beta primer mix. Via MiXCR, TCRdb re-called the 5' RACE reads, giving one row per CDR3 protein. The sample shows just under 900,000 distinct CDR3 sequences, more than 25% of them seen only once. Sequencing was done on a sample of blood. Source of these receptors: an elderly woman in good health.

There are a few counts of this clonotype. This chain joins TRBV20-1 and TRBJ2-2; TRBD2 might be the D (5 bases). Per the germline V gene, CDR1 is DFQATT and CDR2 is SNEGSKA (reference sequence). This CDR3 has 15 residues. V was clipped by 6 bases and J by 1 base, with 15 bases between them. DNA for the CDR3: TGCAGTGCCCCGGGATCTAGTATGAACACCGGGGAGCTGTTTTTT. This translates into CSAPGSSMNTGELFF.

With respect to this clonotype: A much larger clonotype is one base distant, so this may be a read error. The V gene is TRBV11-2, the J gene TRBJ2-3; TRBD1 is a possible D gene (6 bases). Germline CDR1 is SGHAT and CDR2 is FQNNGV. The CDR3 totals 15 residues. DNA for the CDR3: TGTGCCAGCAGCCGGGCCCTGGGGGCACCAGATATGCAGTATTTT. Amino acids: CASSRALGAPDMQYF.

This rearrangement joins TRBV28 to TRBJ2-3, with TRBD1 matching 7 bases. The trim removed 10 bases at V and 5 bases at J, leaving 9 bases unmatched. Germline lookup yields CDR1 MDHEN and CDR2 SYDVKM. The length of the CDR3 is 13 residues. CDR3 amino acids: CATSEGAEDTQYF. The CDR3 DNA sequence: TGTGCCACCTCAGAGGGGGCAGAAGATACGCAGTATTTT.

Concerning this clonotype: This may come from a read error, since a much larger clone is one base off. CDR3 protein: CASSPEVEAVAYNEQYF. The CDR3 DNA is TGTGCCAGCAGCCCCGAAGTAGAAGCGGTGGCTTACAATGAGCAGTACTTC. The chain is built from TRBV11-2 and TRBJ2-7; a possible D gene is TRBD2 (5 bases). The CDR3 has 17 residues. V was shortened by 5 bases and J by 7 bases, with 27 bases between the two germline ends. From germline, CDR1 is SGHAT and CDR2 FQNNGV.

This clonotype was found many times. The chain is built from TRBV7-2 and TRBJ2-3, with 8 nucleotides matching TRBD1. Germline CDR1 reads SGHTA; CDR2 reads FQGNSA. The J segment lost 1 base and the V segment lost 1 base, leaving 4 bases of the junction unmatched. The CDR3 length is 16 residues. CDR3 nucleotide sequence: TGTGCCAGCAGCTTAGTCGGGACAGGAGGCACAGATACGCAGTATTTT. Translation: CASSLVGTGGTDTQYF.

This sequence joins TRBV11-2 and TRBJ2-6; D is undetermined. Trimming took 2 bases from V and 0 from J, leaving 11 bases between them. CDR1 and CDR2 (germline): SGHAT, FQNNGV. The CDR3 length is 17 residues. CDR3 loop: CASSLKSRTSGANVLTF. The CDR3 DNA sequence: TGTGCCAGCAGCTTAAAAAGCAGGACCTCTGGGGCCAACGTCCTGACTTTC.

V gene TRBV7-9 combines with J gene TRBJ2-1; 9 nucleotides match TRBD2. There are 16 residues in the CDR3. CDR1 and CDR2 (germline): SEHNR, FQNEAQ (reference sequence). After removal of 2 bases from V and 7 bases from J, the junction contained 9 bases not matched to a gene. The CDR3 loop is CASSLRVAGEGNEQFF. CDR3 in DNA: TGTGCCAGCAGCTTAAGAGTAGCGGGGGAGGGTAATGAGCAGTTCTTC.

The genes are TRBV18 and TRBJ1-2; perhaps TRBD1 as D (6 bases). CDR3 size: 18 residues. From germline, CDR1 is KGHSH and CDR2 LQKENI. The ends were cut back, 6 bases at V and 8 bases at J, with 31 bases in the middle. CDR3: CASSRANRNRVQDEGYTF. DNA of the CDR3: TGTGCCAGCTCTCGAGCAAACAGAAACAGGGTACAGGATGAAGGCTACACCTTC.

This clonotype was found many times. The chain links TRBV3-1 to TRBJ1-2; D remains unclear. From germline, CDR1 is LGHDT and CDR2 YNNKEL (reference sequence). This CDR3 comprises 13 residues. Trimming removed 3 bases from V and 0 bases from J, with 5 bases in between. CDR3 sequence reads: CASSHGPNYGYTF. The CDR3 coding sequence is TGTGCCAGCAGCCACGGACCTAACTATGGCTACACCTTC.

There are many counts of this clonotype. This rearrangement joins TRBV5-1 to TRBJ2-3; D perhaps matches TRBD1 (6 bases). CDR3 length: 14 residues. V was shortened by 4 bases and J by 2 bases, with 11 bases between the two germline ends. Germline V lookup: CDR1 SGHRS, CDR2 YFSETQ. Here the CDR3 reads CASSITGNTDTQYF. In DNA, the CDR3 is TGCGCCAGCAGCATCACAGGGAACACAGATACGCAGTATTTT.

As to this clonotype: The CDR3 end shows no conserved phenylalanine or tryptophan, and so a read error is likely. The chain is built from TRBV7-9 and TRBJ2-4; TRBD1 is a possible D gene (5 bases). Judging by the DNA end, TRBJ2-7 fits better; the J call may be wrong. Germline loops: CDR1 SEHNR, CDR2 FQNEAQ (reference sequence). The CDR3 spans 14 residues. As DNA, the CDR3 is TGTGCCAACAGCTTAGGCCAGGGCACCTACGAGCAGTACTGC. Protein product: CANSLGQGTYEQYC.

In this sample, this clonotype turned up many times. The chain uses TRBV18 and TRBJ2-5, with D unclear. V was trimmed by 6 bases and J by 4 bases, leaving 6 bases between them. The CDR3 covers 11 residues. From germline, CDR1 is KGHSH and CDR2 LQKENI. The CDR3 DNA sequence: TGTGCCAGCTCTACCACAGAGACCCAGTACTTC. It specifies CASSTTETQYF.

This clonotype was found many times. This rearrangement joins TRBV6-6 to TRBJ2-7; TRBD2 matches 7 bases. Germline lookup yields CDR1 MNHNY and CDR2 SVGAGI (reference sequence). After removal of 4 bases from V and 6 bases from J, the junction contained 6 bases not matched to a gene. There are 13 residues in the CDR3. The CDR3 here is CASSSAGVFEQYF. CDR3 bases: TGTGCCAGCAGTTCCGCGGGGGTCTTCGAGCAGTACTTC.

The genes are TRBV5-1 and TRBJ2-1; D not certain. Germline loops: CDR1 SGHRS, CDR2 YFSETQ. V shed 4 bases and J shed 0 bases, with 14 bases lying between them. This CDR3 has 16 residues. The CDR3 loop is CASSHGWRSSYNEQFF. The CDR3, as DNA: TGCGCCAGCAGCCACGGGTGGAGATCCTCCTACAATGAGCAGTTCTTC.

This clonotype was counted many times. This rearrangement joins TRBV6-2 or TRBV6-3 to TRBJ2-3; 8 bases fit TRBD1. V trimming: 2 bases; J trimming: 4 bases; junction bases outside the gene matches: 5. CDR3 length: 15 residues. Germline V gene lookup returns CDR1 MNHEY and CDR2 SVGEGT. The CDR3 protein is CASSYLDRVADTQYF. The CDR3 bases are TGTGCCAGCAGTTACCTGGACAGGGTAGCAGATACGCAGTATTTT.

This clonotype was seen more than once but under ten times. This rearrangement joins TRBV12-3 or TRBV12-4 to TRBJ1-2; D is unclear. The CDR3 covers 14 residues. The V and J ends lost 4 bases and 2 bases respectively, with 11 bases between them. The CDR3, as DNA: TGTGCCAGCAGTTCGCACAACTCGAACTATGGCTACACCTTC. It yields the protein CASSSHNSNYGYTF.

A remark on this clonotype: At one of its ends the junction is not consistent with the germline gene, which may arise from a read error. The chain joins TRBV7-2 to TRBJ2-5; D gene unclear. Looked up from germline, CDR1 is SGHTA and CDR2 is FQGNSA. The CDR3 loop spans 14 amino acids. As DNA, the CDR3 is TGTGCCAGTAGCTCCCAAAGGTTCCGAGAGACCCAGTACTTC. Amino acid sequence: CASSSQRFRETQYF.

Turning to this clonotype: A much larger clone differs by one base, so this may be a read error. The chain's CDR3 is CRARDGMKEFF. DNA for the CDR3: TGCAGGGCTAGAGATGGGATGAAGGAGTTCTTC. The chain is built from TRBV20-1 and TRBJ2-1; the D is unclear. This CDR3 comprises 11 residues. Germline values: CDR1 DFQATT, CDR2 SNEGSKA (reference sequence).

This clonotype has more than one count but fewer than ten. The chain employs TRBV27 and TRBJ2-2; the D is unclear. The germline CDR1 and CDR2 sequences are MNHEY and SMNVEV (reference sequence). Trimming took off 3 bases at V and 4 bases at J, with 12 bases between the two ends. This CDR3 spans 15 amino acids. CDR3 nucleotide sequence: TGTGCCAGCAGTTTTAGTTTGGCTCGCACCGGGGAGCTGTTTTTT. It specifies CASSFSLARTGELFF.

The J gene is TRBJ1-1, the V gene TRBV28; TRBD1 is a possible D gene (5 bases). Trimming took off 3 bases at V and 3 bases at J, with 11 bases between the two ends. The CDR3 sequence is 14 residues long. Germline CDR1 is MDHEN and CDR2 is SYDVKM. The CDR3, as DNA: TGTGCCAGCAGTTTGGGGCATGCGGACACTGAAGCTTTCTTT. Translation: CASSLGHADTEAFF.

The sample holds many counts of this clonotype. The genes are TRBV6-2 or TRBV6-3 and TRBJ1-5, with unresolved D. With 4 bases removed from V and 0 bases from J, the gap between germline ends came to 13 bases. CDR3 length equals 16 residues. Germline V gene lookup returns CDR1 MNHEY and CDR2 SVGEGT. CDR3 DNA sequence: TGTGCCAGCAGTTCCCACCAGGATTCTAGCAATCAGCCCCAGCATTTT. Translation: CASSSHQDSSNQPQHF.

The chain has TRBV3-1 and TRBJ1-6, with D perhaps TRBD1 (5 bases). V was pared by 1 base and J by 8 bases, with 6 bases between. Germline CDR1 and CDR2: LGHDT and YNNKEL (reference sequence). The CDR3 runs to 13 residues. CDR3 residues: CASSQARDSPLHF. The CDR3 DNA is TGTGCCAGCAGCCAAGCCAGGGATTCACCCCTCCACTTT.

This clonotype was seen at least ten times. This chain joins TRBV2 and TRBJ2-5; 14 bases are shared with TRBD2. The CDR3 is 14 amino acids. The germline gives CDR1 SNHLY, CDR2 FYNNEI. Germline trimming cut 7 bases from V and 4 bases from J; bases unmatched to any gene: 2. CDR3 nucleotides: TGTGCCAGCATGGGACTAGCGGGGGTAGAGACCCAGTACTTC. This translates into CASMGLAGVETQYF.

This clonotype was detected ten times or more. The chain is built from TRBV28 and TRBJ1-2; no clear D. From germline, CDR1 is MDHEN and CDR2 SYDVKM. V lost 11 bases to trimming and J lost 4 bases, with 14 bases between them. The CDR3 loop spans 12 amino acids. CDR3 loop: CASGRRTYGYTF. CDR3 sequence (DNA): TGTGCCTCGGGGAGACGGACCTATGGCTACACCTTC.

Many counts were recorded for this clonotype. The rearrangement links TRBV5-1 to TRBJ2-1; 7 bases fit TRBD1. This CDR3 is built from 14 residues. Germline V CDR1 and CDR2: SGHRS, YFSETQ. Trimming took 2 bases from V and 9 from J; bases not matched to a gene: 8. The CDR3 DNA is TGCGCCAGCAGCTTTGGCCAGGGGGTGAGTGAGCAGTTCTTC. As protein: CASSFGQGVSEQFF.

This clonotype was detected only a few times. One end of the junction is discordant with germline, which a read error may explain. The chain links TRBV7-2 to TRBJ2-3; 8 bases map to TRBD2. Germline CDR1 and CDR2: SGHTA and FQGNSA. The CDR3 sequence is 15 residues long. CDR3 sequence reads: CAGSLDAGGPDTQYF. The CDR3 coding sequence is TGTGCCGGCAGCTTAGATGCGGGGGGTCCAGATACGCAGTATTTT.